This TCR beta chain was profiled in a study of vaccination effects on CD4 cells after COVID-19. Points from the study as a whole: Late post-vaccination, clones induced by infection and those induced by vaccine underwent marked clonal contraction.

Note on this clone: The antigen remains unidentified.

Data came from immunoSEQ multiplex PCR; TCRdb stores just in-frame clones and leaves some out. The sample carries tens of thousands of clones, 65% to 75% recorded once. Antigen-specific CD4+ T cells expanded by the ViraFEST assay with viral peptide pools were then sequenced. Culture lasted over 9 days before CD4+ T cell isolation. Having tested negative for nucleocapsid antibodies, the vaccine recipients showed no prior SARS-CoV-2 infection. Cultures had half their medium replaced with IL-2 medium on days 3 and 7. The sequence was obtained from a human donor who received a COVID-19 vaccine. The sequenced sample was CD4+ T cells from PBMCs cultured with HCoV-NL63 spike peptides, obtained before COVID-19 vaccination.

CDR3 DNA: TGTGCCAGCAGTGAAGAGGTTGGTTTGAACACTGAAGCTTTCTTT. Its protein is CASSEEVGLNTEAFF. The chain has TRBV6-1 and TRBJ1-1; D is uncertain. This CDR3 region has 15 residues. Germline CDR1 is MNHNS and CDR2 is SASEGT. The V gene lost 1 base and the J gene lost 0 bases, with 9 bases spanning the gap.